This T cell receptor (beta chain) came from a study of OX40 agonist ivuxolimab in advanced cancers. Study-wide results and caveats: Certain nonresponders additionally had low normalized T-cell clonal expansion.

Concerning this clone itself: What it binds is unknown.

Individuals having autoimmune disease history or systemic immunosuppression were not enrolled. Here immunoSEQ multiplex PCR was the method, and the copy in TCRdb shows in-frame clones only, minus some. In the table there are 60,000 to 75,000 clones, about 90% of which are singletons. The CDR3 length is 14 residues. CDR1 is MNHEY and CDR2 is SVGAGI in the germline V gene. The V and J ends lost 1 base and 4 bases respectively, with 10 bases between them. The sample was CD4+ or CD8+ T cells sorted from blood, taken in a trial of the OX40 agonist ivuxolimab. This receptor was obtained from an adult with an advanced solid tumor such as melanoma, head and neck, liver or kidney cancer. The chain uses TRBV6-5 and TRBJ2-5; D tentatively fits TRBD1 or TRBD2 (6 bases each). This chain's CDR3 is CASSYFGGPETQYF. The CDR3 DNA sequence: TGTGCCAGCAGTTACTTTGGGGGGCCAGAGACCCAGTACTTC.